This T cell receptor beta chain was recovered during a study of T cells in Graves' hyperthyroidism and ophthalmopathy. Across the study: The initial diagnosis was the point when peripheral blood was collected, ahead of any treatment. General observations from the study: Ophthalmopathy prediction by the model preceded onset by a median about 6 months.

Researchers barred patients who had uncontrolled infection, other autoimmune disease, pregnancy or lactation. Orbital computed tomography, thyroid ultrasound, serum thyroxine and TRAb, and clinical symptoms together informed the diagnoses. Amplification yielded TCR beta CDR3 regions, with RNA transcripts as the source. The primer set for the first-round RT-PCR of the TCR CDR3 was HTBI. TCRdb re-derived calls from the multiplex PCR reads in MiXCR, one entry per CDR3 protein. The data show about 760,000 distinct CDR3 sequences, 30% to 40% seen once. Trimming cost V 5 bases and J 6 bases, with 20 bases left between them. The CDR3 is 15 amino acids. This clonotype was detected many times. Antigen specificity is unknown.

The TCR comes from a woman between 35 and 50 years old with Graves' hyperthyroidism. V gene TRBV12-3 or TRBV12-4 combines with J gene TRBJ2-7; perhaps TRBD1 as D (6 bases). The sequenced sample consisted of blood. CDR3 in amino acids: CASSGVSSRGPEQYF. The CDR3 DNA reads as TGTGCCAGCAGTGGGGTCAGTAGCAGGGGACCCGAGCAGTACTTC.